This T cell receptor beta chain was sequenced in a study of graft-versus-host responses after intestinal transplantation (dated by TCRdb to the early 2020s). About the full investigation: Multivisceral, liver-intestinal, or isolated intestinal transplants were received by the recipients. Every recipient was given anti-thymocyte globulin induction, followed by about three years of maintenance tacrolimus and steroids. After intestinal transplantation, graft-versus-host and host-versus-graft alloreactive T cell clones were followed in the graft, circulation and bone marrow using bulk TCR-beta CDR3 sequencing. Alloreactive clones were identified by sequencing pre-transplant mixed lymphocyte reaction products and comparing these products with unstimulated pre-transplant donor and recipient T cells. Of the 20 to 25 intestinal transplant recipients enrolled in the cohort, one of whom was a retransplant, a few patients without pretransplant specimens were excluded. A peak of at least 4% donor T cells among recipient peripheral blood mononuclear cells was the definition used for donor T cell macrochimerism. Rather than being sequenced by the commercial service, samples from a few later patients were sequenced in-house on an Illumina MiSeq and processed with MiXCR.

For this clone: Its target antigen remains unknown. Base quality data are lacking; no much larger clone is found one base away.

The germline V gene (reference sequence) gives CDR1 as MNHNY and CDR2 as SVGAGI. The CDR3 goes from the cysteine to the phenylalanine over 13 residues. This entry keeps only the CDR3 DNA: 39 bases, framed from base 1. V is shortened by 0 bases, J by 2 bases, and the region joining them spans 5 bases. Beyond this particular receptor, the publication reports: GvH clones were detected in recipient bone marrow, and some of these GvH clones were observed earlier in ileal mucosa or blood, consistent with an intestinal mucosal origin. Early after transplant, peak levels of circulating GvH clones were found to be associated with declines in HvG clones. The conclusions were limited by the relatively low number and heterogeneity of the intestinal transplant patients. High GvH to HvG T cell clonal ratios were observed in the allografts of patients with donor T cell macrochimerism.

The library was built by means of the immunoSEQ multiplex PCR assay. In most patients, genomic DNA was isolated using the Qiagen DNeasy Blood and Tissue Kit and sent frozen to Adaptive Biotechnologies for TCR sequencing. For most patients, high-throughput TCR-beta CDR3 sequencing of genomic DNA was performed by Adaptive Biotechnologies. For the original study's pipeline: Adaptive's ImmunoSEQ software was the source of the TCR sequencing data for roughly 19 patients, while three other patients were processed with MiXCR and VDJtools. CD4 versus CD8 sorting errors were corrected by removing sequences found in both subsets at a frequency ratio below 5:1. CDR3 nucleotide sequences shared between donor and recipient were removed because their origin could not be assigned. Alloreactive clones required at least 2-fold expansion over unstimulated cells and minimum CFSE-low frequency of 0.002% (template counts) or 0.001% (read counts). Clones were considered mappable if detected in sequenced pre-transplant spleen, lymph node, or MLR CFSE-low populations of the donor or recipient. Cumulative frequency of alloreactive clones was calculated as a percentage of all sequences weighted by copy number. The clones in this table, taken by TCRdb from immuneACCESS, are in-frame only. Not every clone is retained; where verified, under half of the shortfall comes from an unresolved V gene, and the cause of the rest is unknown. V and J calls and clone size are those listed in that table; D and trimming were worked out from the DNA. For this sample the table gives about 41,000 clones, of which 85% to 95% were detected only once. The top ten clones comprise more than 0.45% of the sample.

Reading the label with the study, this specimen's time point is: cells obtained before transplantation from donor or recipient. CD3+CD4+ and CD3+CD8+ populations were FACS-sorted from unstimulated pre-transplant donor and recipient cells taken from spleen or lymph nodes. Rearrangement joined TRBV6-6 to TRBJ2-7; too little of a D gene remains to name it. The clonotype comes from a human donor who was the organ donor for an intestinal transplant. The specimen comprised unstimulated CD8+ T cells sorted from spleen or lymph node cells, sampled before transplant. The nucleotide sequence reads as follows: TGTGCCAGCAGTTACTCGAGAACCTACGAGCAGTACTTC. The encoded protein is CASSYSRTYEQYF.